Listed below are T cell receptor beta chains from one sample, sequenced in a study of identical twins. From the 5' RACE reads, TCRdb called clonotypes with MiXCR, one entry per CDR3 protein. The sample carries about 240,000 distinct CDR3 sequences, approximately 11% recorded once. The data also belong to a second study, concerning yellow fever vaccine responses in identical twins.

The sample comprised memory (CD45RO+) T cells sorted from blood. The source is a woman under 30 in good health. CDR3s include the opening cysteine and the closing phenylalanine or tryptophan. A D gene is named only where the DNA matches it firmly. Rows give clone size only sometimes, using once, few, many, or a class for an expanded clone.

many . TRBJ2-1 TRBV29-1 CSVEAGNEQFF TGCAGCGTTGAGGCTGGGAATGAGCAGTTCTTC
few . TRBJ2-1 TRBV2 CASSENRKGEQFF TGTGCCAGCAGTGAAAACAGGAAAGGGGAGCAGTTCTTC
. TRBD1 TRBJ2-1 TRBV2 CASSLWQGADEQFF TGTGCCAGCAGTTTGTGGCAGGGGGCCGATGAGCAGTTCTTC
few TRBD2 TRBJ2-3 TRBV5-1 CASSLALAGGSDTQYF TGCGCCAGCAGCTTGGCACTAGCGGGGGGCTCAGATACGCAGTATTTT
. TRBD1 TRBJ1-1 TRBV6-5 CASSYSQGAYTEAFF TGTGCCAGCAGTTACAGTCAGGGGGCTTATACTGAAGCTTTCTTT
. TRBD2 TRBJ2-7 TRBV20-1 CSASGSGRGYSYEQYF TGCAGTGCTAGTGGGTCCGGGAGGGGATACTCCTACGAGCAGTACTTC
many TRBD1 TRBJ1-1 TRBV11-2 CASSQGQGAFGTEAFF TGTGCCAGCAGCCAGGGACAGGGAGCTTTTGGCACTGAAGCTTTCTTT
few TRBD1 TRBJ2-2 TRBV6-1 CASTHLGKGATGELFF TGTGCCAGCACCCATCTGGGAAAGGGGGCGACCGGGGAGCTGTTTTTT
many . TRBJ2-1 TRBV9 CASSVGGRNEQFF TGTGCCAGCAGCGTAGGGGGACGGAATGAGCAGTTCTTC
few . TRBJ2-3 TRBV5-8 CASSLFRATTDTQYF TGTGCCAGCAGCTTGTTCCGAGCGACCACAGATACGCAGTATTTT
few . TRBJ2-1 TRBV3-1 CASSQRLTRRGSYNEQFF TGTGCCAGCAGCCAAAGGCTTACGAGGAGAGGCTCCTACAATGAGCAGTTCTTC
many TRBD1 TRBJ1-2 TRBV12-3/TRBV12-4 CASSLKTGTGDGYTF TGTGCCAGCAGTTTGAAAACCGGGACAGGGGATGGCTACACCTTC
few TRBD1 TRBJ2-7 TRBV28 CASSLPGQTYYEQYF TGTGCCAGCAGTCTACCGGGACAGACTTACTACGAGCAGTACTTC
. . TRBJ1-5 TRBV18 CASSPPRTRRGRQPQHF TGTGCCAGCTCACCACCGAGGACGAGGCGAGGTCGCCAGCCCCAGCATTTT
few TRBD1 TRBJ1-6 TRBV27 CASGRDRSSYNSPLHF TGTGCCAGCGGCCGGGACAGGAGCTCCTATAATTCACCCCTCCACTTT
. . TRBJ2-7 TRBV7-2 CASRDINYEQYF TGTGCCAGCCGGGACATAAACTACGAGCAGTACTTC
many . TRBJ2-3 TRBV3-1 CASSQGTTTDTQYF TGTGCCAGCAGCCAAGGGACTACTACAGATACGCAGTATTTT
few . TRBJ1-2 TRBV29-1 CSVPPSGARNYGYTF TGCAGCGTCCCACCCAGCGGGGCGCGAAACTATGGCTACACCTTC
. . TRBJ2-7 TRBV5-1 CASSLPSGLYEQYF TGCGCCAGCAGCTTACCCTCAGGGTTATACGAGCAGTACTTC
. . TRBJ2-7 TRBV20-1 CSAKGVSYEQYF TGCAGCGCAAAGGGGGTGTCCTACGAGCAGTACTTC
few . TRBJ2-3 TRBV9 CASSVFSTDTQYF TGTGCCAGCAGCGTGTTTAGCACAGATACGCAGTATTTT
few . TRBJ2-1 TRBV20-1 CSAIQGGLAGITYNEQFF TGCAGTGCTATACAGGGGGGCCTAGCGGGAATAACCTACAATGAGCAGTTCTTC
once . TRBJ2-7 TRBV20-1 CSAPPGTSPYELYF TGCAGTGCCCCGCCCGGGACAAGTCCCTACGAGCTGTACTTC
. . TRBJ1-2 TRBV10-3 CAISYDYGYTF TGTGCCATCAGCTACGACTATGGCTACACCTTC
many TRBD2 TRBJ2-1 TRBV24-1 CATSDELAGGTNEQFF TGTGCCACCAGTGATGAACTAGCGGGAGGAACCAATGAGCAGTTCTTC
many TRBD2 TRBJ2-2 TRBV7-2 CASSRTSGRAGELFF TGTGCCAGCAGCCGGACTAGCGGGAGGGCCGGGGAGCTGTTTTTT
few TRBD1 TRBJ2-3 TRBV29-1 CSVVAGGIDTQYF TGCAGCGTTGTCGCAGGGGGCATAGATACGCAGTATTTT
. TRBD1 TRBJ2-2 TRBV20-1 CSARVRGRSNTGELFF TGCAGTGCTAGAGTCAGGGGGAGAAGTAACACCGGGGAGCTGTTTTTT
. TRBD1 TRBJ2-5 TRBV5-1 CATRRTGKETQYF TGCGCCACAAGAAGGACAGGGAAAGAGACCCAGTACTTC
many TRBD2 TRBJ2-2 TRBV7-9 CASSPSGNTGELFF TGTGCCAGCAGTCCTAGCGGTAACACCGGGGAGCTGTTTTTT
many . TRBJ1-5 TRBV7-2 CASSLGQGSYSNQPQHF TGTGCCAGCAGCTTAGGGCAGGGTTCGTATAGCAATCAGCCCCAGCATTTT
many . TRBJ2-5 TRBV4-1 CASSQDRRGETQYF TGCGCCAGCAGCCAAGATCGGAGGGGTGAGACCCAGTACTTC
. TRBD1 TRBJ2-2 TRBV30 CAWRRTGGPGELFF TGTGCCTGGAGGCGGACAGGGGGCCCCGGGGAGCTGTTTTTT
. . TRBJ2-2 TRBV24-1 CATSDHNTGELFF TGTGCCACCAGTGATCATAACACCGGGGAGCTGTTTTTT
many . TRBJ1-4 TRBV28 CASSGTNTNEKLFF TGTGCCAGCAGTGGGACAAACACTAATGAAAAACTGTTTTTT
. TRBD2 TRBJ2-5 TRBV5-1 CASSPGLASGFQETQYF TGCGCCAGCAGCCCCGGGTTGGCTAGCGGGTTTCAAGAGACCCAGTACTTC
few . TRBJ1-3 TRBV6-1 CATQRGLPASGNTIYF TGTGCCACCCAAAGAGGACTCCCGGCCTCTGGAAACACCATATATTTT
many . TRBJ2-7 TRBV28 CASGSVRTLYEQYF TGTGCCAGCGGGTCGGTAAGGACACTCTACGAGCAGTACTTC
. TRBD2 TRBJ2-3 TRBV3-1 CASSPYSGVSTDTQYF TGTGCCAGCAGCCCCTATAGCGGGGTTAGCACAGATACGCAGTATTTT
few . TRBJ1-2 TRBV9 CASSVDGFPYGYTF TGTGCCAGCAGCGTAGACGGCTTCCCCTATGGCTACACCTTC
. . TRBJ2-1 TRBV3-1 CASSQGRRGNEQFF TGTGCCAGCAGCCAAGGGCGCAGGGGCAATGAGCAGTTCTTC
. TRBD2 TRBJ2-1 TRBV6-5 CASSYAASGYNEQFF TGTGCCAGCAGTTACGCGGCTAGCGGGTACAATGAGCAGTTCTTC
. TRBD1 TRBJ2-4 TRBV5-4 CASSLGTGTGNLAQYF TGTGCCAGCAGCTTGGGCACCGGGACAGGGAATTTAGCTCAGTACTTC
. . TRBJ2-2 TRBV12-5 CASGRSGGSGELFF TGTGCTAGTGGCCGATCTGGGGGAAGCGGGGAGCTGTTTTTT
few TRBD2 TRBJ2-7 TRBV11-2 CASRSGTSGWGEQYF TGTGCCAGCAGATCCGGGACTAGCGGCTGGGGTGAGCAGTACTTC
many TRBD2 TRBJ2-3 TRBV6-5 CASSYSGRASTDTQYF TGTGCCAGCAGCTATAGCGGGAGGGCGAGCACAGATACGCAGTATTTT
many . TRBJ1-5 TRBV3-1 CASSQGDQPQHF TGTGCCAGCAGCCAAGGAGATCAGCCCCAGCATTTT
. . TRBJ1-2 TRBV7-9 CASSTWPPTSGNGYTF TGTGCCAGCAGCACATGGCCCCCGACTTCCGGGAATGGCTACACCTTC
few . TRBJ2-7 TRBV12-3/TRBV12-4 CASSFGPLTYEQYF TGTGCCAGCAGTTTTGGTCCCTTAACTTACGAGCAGTACTTC
many . TRBJ2-1 TRBV29-1 CSVRLERAYNEQFF TGCAGCGTCAGACTGGAGAGAGCCTACAATGAGCAGTTCTTC
many . TRBJ2-1 TRBV24-1 CATSDSDMDEQFF TGTGCCACCAGTGATTCCGATATGGATGAGCAGTTCTTC
many . TRBJ2-2 TRBV9 CASSVSRTGELFF TGTGCCAGCAGCGTTTCTAGAACCGGGGAGCTGTTTTTT
. TRBD1 TRBJ1-1 TRBV29-1 CSVDRDSYTEAFF TGCAGCGTCGACAGGGACTCCTACACTGAAGCTTTCTTT
. . TRBJ2-4 TRBV7-9 CASSPPGGGWTRDIQYF TGTGCCAGCAGCCCCCCCGGAGGGGGCTGGACCCGGGACATTCAGTACTTC
. TRBD1 TRBJ2-1 TRBV30 CAWSVHRGYNEQFF TGTGCCTGGAGTGTACACAGGGGCTACAATGAGCAGTTCTTC
few . TRBJ2-7 TRBV3-1 CASSQRAGRGATYEQYF TGTGCCAGCAGCCAAAGGGCCGGTCGGGGGGCGACCTACGAGCAGTACTTC